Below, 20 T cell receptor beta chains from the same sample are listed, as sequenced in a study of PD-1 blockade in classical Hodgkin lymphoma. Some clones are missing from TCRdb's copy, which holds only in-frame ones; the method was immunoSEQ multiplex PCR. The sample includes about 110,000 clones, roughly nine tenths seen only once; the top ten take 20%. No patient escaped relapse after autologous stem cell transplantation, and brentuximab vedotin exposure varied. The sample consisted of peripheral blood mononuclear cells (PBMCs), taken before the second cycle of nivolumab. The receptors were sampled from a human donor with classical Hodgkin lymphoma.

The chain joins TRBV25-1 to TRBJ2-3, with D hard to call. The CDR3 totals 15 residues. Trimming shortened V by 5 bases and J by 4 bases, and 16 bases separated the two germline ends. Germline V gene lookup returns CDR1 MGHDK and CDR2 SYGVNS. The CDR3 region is CASSKAQSFPDTQYF. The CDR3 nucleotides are TGTGCCAGCAGTAAAGCCCAGAGCTTCCCAGATACGCAGTATTTT.

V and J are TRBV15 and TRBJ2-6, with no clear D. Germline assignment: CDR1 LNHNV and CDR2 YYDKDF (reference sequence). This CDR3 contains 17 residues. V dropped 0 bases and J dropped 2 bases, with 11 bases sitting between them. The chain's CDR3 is CATSREKETAGANVLTF. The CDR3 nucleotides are TGTGCCACCAGCAGAGAGAAGGAAACTGCTGGGGCCAACGTCCTGACTTTC.

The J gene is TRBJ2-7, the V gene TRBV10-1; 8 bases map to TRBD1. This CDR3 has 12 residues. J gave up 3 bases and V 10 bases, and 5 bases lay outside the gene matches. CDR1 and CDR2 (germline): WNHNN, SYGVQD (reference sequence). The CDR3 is CATQGALYEQYF. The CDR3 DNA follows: TGCGCCACTCAGGGGGCCCTCTACGAGCAGTACTTC.

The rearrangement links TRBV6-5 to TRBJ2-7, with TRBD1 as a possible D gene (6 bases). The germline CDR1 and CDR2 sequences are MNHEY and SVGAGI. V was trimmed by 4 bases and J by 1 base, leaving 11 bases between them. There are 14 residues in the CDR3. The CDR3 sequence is CASSWQGISYEQYF. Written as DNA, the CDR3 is TGTGCCAGCAGTTGGCAGGGGATATCCTACGAGCAGTACTTC.

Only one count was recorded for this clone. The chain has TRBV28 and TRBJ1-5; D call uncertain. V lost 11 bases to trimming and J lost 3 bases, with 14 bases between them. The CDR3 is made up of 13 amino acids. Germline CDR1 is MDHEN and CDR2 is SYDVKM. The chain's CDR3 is CAGARTDNQPQHF. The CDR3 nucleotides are TGTGCCGGTGCCAGGACGGACAATCAGCCCCAGCATTTT.

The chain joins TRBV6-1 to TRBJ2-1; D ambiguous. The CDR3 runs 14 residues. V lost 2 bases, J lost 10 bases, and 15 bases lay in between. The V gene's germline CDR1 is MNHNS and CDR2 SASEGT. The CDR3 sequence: CASSENFEAGEQFF. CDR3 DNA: TGTGCCAGCAGTGAAAACTTTGAGGCTGGGGAGCAGTTCTTC.

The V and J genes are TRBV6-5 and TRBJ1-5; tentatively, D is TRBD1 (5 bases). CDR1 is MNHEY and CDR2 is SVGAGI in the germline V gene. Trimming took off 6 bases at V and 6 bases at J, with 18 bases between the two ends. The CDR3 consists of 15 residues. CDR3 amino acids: CASRNGGRGVQPQHF. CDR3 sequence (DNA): TGTGCCAGCAGGAACGGGGGGAGGGGAGTTCAGCCCCAGCATTTT.

In DNA form, the CDR3 reads TGTGCCAGCAGTGACCCAGCGGGGAAAAACATTCAGTACTTC. This translates into CASSDPAGKNIQYF. This chain links TRBV28 with TRBJ2-4, with TRBD2 matching over 7 bases. J was trimmed by 4 bases and V by 5 bases; bases with no gene match: 5. The CDR3 length is 14 residues. Per the germline V gene, CDR1 is MDHEN and CDR2 is SYDVKM.

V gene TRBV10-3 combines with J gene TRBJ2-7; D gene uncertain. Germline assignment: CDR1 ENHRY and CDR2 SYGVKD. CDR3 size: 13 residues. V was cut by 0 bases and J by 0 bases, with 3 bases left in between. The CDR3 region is CAISESPSYEQYF. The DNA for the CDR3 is TGTGCCATCAGTGAGTCGCCCTCCTACGAGCAGTACTTC.

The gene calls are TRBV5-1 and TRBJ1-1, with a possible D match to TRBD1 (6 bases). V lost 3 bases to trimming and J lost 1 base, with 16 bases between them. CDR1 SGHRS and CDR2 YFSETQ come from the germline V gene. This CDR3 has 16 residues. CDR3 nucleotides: TGCGCCAGCAGCTCCACTCCCGGACAGCCGAACACTGAAGCTTTCTTT. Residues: CASSSTPGQPNTEAFF.

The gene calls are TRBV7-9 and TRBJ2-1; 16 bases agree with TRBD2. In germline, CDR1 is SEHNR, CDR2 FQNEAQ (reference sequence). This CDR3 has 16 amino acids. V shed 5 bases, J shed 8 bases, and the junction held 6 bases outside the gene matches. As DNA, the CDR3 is TGTGCCAGCAGCCCCGGGACTAGCGGGAGGGTTGATGAGCAGTTCTTC. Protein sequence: CASSPGTSGRVDEQFF.

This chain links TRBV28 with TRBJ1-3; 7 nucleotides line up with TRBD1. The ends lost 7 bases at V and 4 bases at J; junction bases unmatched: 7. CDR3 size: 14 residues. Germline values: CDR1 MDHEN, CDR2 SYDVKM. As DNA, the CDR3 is TGTGCCAGCAACACCAGGGGGTTAGGAAACACCATATATTTT. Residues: CASNTRGLGNTIYF. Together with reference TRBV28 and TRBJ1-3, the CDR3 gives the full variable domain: DVKVTQSSRYLVKRTGEKVFLECVQDMDHENMFWYRQDPGLGLRLIYFSYDVKMKEKGDIPEGYSVSREKKERFSLILESASTNQTSMYLCASNTRGLGNTIYFGEGSWLTVV.

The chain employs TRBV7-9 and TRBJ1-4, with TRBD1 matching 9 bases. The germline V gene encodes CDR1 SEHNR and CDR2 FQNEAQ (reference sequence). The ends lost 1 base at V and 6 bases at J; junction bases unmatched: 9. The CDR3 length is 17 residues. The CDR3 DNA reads TGTGCCAGCAGCTTAGGGGACAGGGTGGGGAGTTATGAAAAACTGTTTTTT. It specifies CASSLGDRVGSYEKLFF.

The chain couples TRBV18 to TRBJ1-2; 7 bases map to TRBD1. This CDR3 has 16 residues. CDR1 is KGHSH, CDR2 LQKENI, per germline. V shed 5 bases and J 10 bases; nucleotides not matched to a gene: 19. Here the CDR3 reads CASSRGQGRDGLHYTF. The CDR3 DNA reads TGTGCCAGCTCAAGGGGGCAGGGAAGAGATGGGTTGCACTACACCTTC.

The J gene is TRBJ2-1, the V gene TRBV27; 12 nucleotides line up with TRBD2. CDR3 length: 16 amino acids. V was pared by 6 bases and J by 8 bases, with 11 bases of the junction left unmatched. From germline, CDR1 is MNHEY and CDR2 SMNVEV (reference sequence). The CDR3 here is CASSPTSGRREDEQFF. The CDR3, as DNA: TGTGCCAGCAGCCCGACTAGCGGGAGACGGGAGGATGAGCAGTTCTTC.

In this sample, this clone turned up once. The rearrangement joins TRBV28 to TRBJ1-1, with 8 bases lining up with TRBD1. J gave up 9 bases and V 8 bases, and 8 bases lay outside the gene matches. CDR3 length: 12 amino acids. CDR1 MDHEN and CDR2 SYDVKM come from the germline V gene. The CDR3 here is CASVRDRRQAFF. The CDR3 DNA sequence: TGTGCCAGCGTCCGGGACAGGAGGCAAGCTTTCTTT. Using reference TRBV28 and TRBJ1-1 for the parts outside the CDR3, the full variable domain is DVKVTQSSRYLVKRTGEKVFLECVQDMDHENMFWYRQDPGLGLRLIYFSYDVKMKEKGDIPEGYSVSREKKERFSLILESASTNQTSMYLCASVRDRRQAFFGQGTRLTVV.

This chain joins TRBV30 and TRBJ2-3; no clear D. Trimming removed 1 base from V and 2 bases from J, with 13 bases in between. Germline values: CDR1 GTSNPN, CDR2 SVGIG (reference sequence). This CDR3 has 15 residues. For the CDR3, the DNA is TGTGCCTGGAGTGAGTTCGGCGGATTCACAGATACGCAGTATTTT. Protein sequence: CAWSEFGGFTDTQYF.

The CDR3 reads CASSQVGKMGGELFF. In DNA, the CDR3 is TGCGCCAGCAGCCAAGTAGGGAAGATGGGAGGGGAGCTGTTTTTT. This chain links TRBV4-1 with TRBJ2-2; D not resolved. Germline values: CDR1 MGHRA, CDR2 YSYEKL. The CDR3 sequence is 15 residues long. The V and J ends lost 1 base and 8 bases respectively, with 14 bases between them.

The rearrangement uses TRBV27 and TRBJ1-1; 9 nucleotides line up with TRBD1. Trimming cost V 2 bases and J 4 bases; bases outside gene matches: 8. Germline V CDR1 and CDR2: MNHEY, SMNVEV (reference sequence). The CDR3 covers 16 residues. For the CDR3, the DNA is TGTGCCAGCAGTTTAACCGGGACAGGGCCCCGCACTGAAGCTTTCTTT. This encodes CASSLTGTGPRTEAFF.

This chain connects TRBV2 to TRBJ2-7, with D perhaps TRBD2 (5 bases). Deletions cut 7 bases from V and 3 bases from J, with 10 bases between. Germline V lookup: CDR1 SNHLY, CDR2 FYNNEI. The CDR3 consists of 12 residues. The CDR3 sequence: CASTDGIYEQYF. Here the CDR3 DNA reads TGTGCCAGCACCGACGGGATCTACGAGCAGTACTTC. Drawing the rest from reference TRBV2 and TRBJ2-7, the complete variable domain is EPEVTQTPSHQVTQMGQEVILRCVPISNHLYFYWYRQILGQKVEFLVSFYNNEISEKSEIFDDQFSVERPDGSNFTLKIRSTKLEDSAMYFCASTDGIYEQYFGPGTRLTVT.